This T cell receptor (beta chain) was recorded in a study of blood T cell repertoires in COVID-19 (dated by TCRdb to the early 2020s). For the study in its entirety: Collaborator samples came from the United States, Italy and Spain and covered acute and convalescent phases of COVID-19. The prospective study material was composed of cDNA or gDNA derived from T cells, B-cell-depleted T cells, or PBMCs. Deeply sampled blood TCRbeta repertoires from subjects exposed to, actively infected with, or recovered from COVID-19 were included in the dataset. The repertoires were released in a freely available public database meant as a resource for research on the immune response to SARS-CoV-2. Samples were obtained from the ongoing ImmuneRACE study (first 160 participants) and from about 1,300 subjects provided by 6 global collaborators. The sample metadata nearly always contained a de-identified subject ID, COVID-19 status, age in years and sex. HLA class I and class II types, where available, came from metadata supplied by the sample provider rather than from assay-based typing.

The immunoSEQ Assay, a bias-controlled multiplex PCR, was used to amplify TCRbeta CDR3 regions from genomic DNA. Under the source paper's analysis protocol: The number of nucleated cells in each sample was estimated from the amplification of reference gene primers within the assay. Sequence reads were collapsed and filtered to measure the absolute abundance of every unique TCRbeta CDR3 rearrangement. Productive Simpson clonality was computed per sample as the square root of Simpson's diversity index over productive rearrangements. TCRdb limited this immuneACCESS table to in-frame rearrangements with V and J called. A share of clones is missing; checked studies link under half to unresolved V genes, and the rest is unexplained. V and J calls and clone size are copied from that table; D and trimming were computed from the DNA. This sample is represented by 290,000 or so clones; more than 75% of them were singletons. The leading ten clones occupy about 1.2% of the sample.

The collaborating institutions used their own protocols to collect whole blood in K2EDTA tubes. For TCRbeta analysis, collaborators shipped samples as frozen whole blood, isolated PBMCs, or DNA extracted from either of those sample types. Paper-wide results and their limitations: Clinical and demographic metadata were provided uncurated, with the amount varying by source and participant.

Worth noting for this clone: It lacks a known antigen. No much larger clonotype is one base removed from it; base qualities were not supplied.

Taken from cysteine to phenylalanine, the CDR3 has 16 residues. The kept DNA is CDR3 alone, 48 bases in frame from the first base. CDR1 and CDR2, per the germline V gene, are LGHNA and YNFKEQ. V is cut by 0 bases and J by 2 bases, and the space between the germline ends is 11 bases. Sequencing input: peripheral blood. Recombination joined TRBV4-2 with TRBJ1-3, with no confident D gene call. This receptor was identified in a man between 70 and 80 years old with acute or convalescent COVID-19. The CDR3 protein: CASSQEFWQAGNTIYF. The DNA reads as follows: TGTGCCAGCAGCCAAGAGTTTTGGCAGGCTGGAAACACCATATATTTT.